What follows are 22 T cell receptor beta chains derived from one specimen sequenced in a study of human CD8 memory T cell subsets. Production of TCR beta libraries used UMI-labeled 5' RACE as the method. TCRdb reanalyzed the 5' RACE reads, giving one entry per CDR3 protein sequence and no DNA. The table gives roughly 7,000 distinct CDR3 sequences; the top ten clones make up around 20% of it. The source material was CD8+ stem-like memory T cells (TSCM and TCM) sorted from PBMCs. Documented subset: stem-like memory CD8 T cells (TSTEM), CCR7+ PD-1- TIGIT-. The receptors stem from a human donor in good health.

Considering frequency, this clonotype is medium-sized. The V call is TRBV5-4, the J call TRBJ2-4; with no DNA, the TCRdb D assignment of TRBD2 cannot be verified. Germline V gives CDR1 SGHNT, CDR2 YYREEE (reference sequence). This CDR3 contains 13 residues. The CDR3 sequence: CASSFMRGNIQYF.

CDR3 in amino acids: CASSGVDSLETQYF. The genes are TRBV27 and TRBJ2-5; TCRdb designates TRBD1, a call that cannot be tested without DNA. Germline assignment: CDR1 MNHEY and CDR2 SMNVEV (reference sequence). The CDR3 is 14 amino acids.

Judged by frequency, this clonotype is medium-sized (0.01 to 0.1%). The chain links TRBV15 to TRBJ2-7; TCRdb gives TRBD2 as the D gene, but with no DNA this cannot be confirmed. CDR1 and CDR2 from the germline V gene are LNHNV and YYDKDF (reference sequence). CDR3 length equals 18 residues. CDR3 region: CATSRPDETGMGAYEQYF.

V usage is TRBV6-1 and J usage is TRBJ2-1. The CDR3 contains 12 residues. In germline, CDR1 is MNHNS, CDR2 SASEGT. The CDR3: CASGELGNEQFF.

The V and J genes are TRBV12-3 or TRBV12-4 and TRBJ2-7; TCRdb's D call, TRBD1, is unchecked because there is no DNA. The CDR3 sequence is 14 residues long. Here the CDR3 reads CASSLQGWLYEQYF.

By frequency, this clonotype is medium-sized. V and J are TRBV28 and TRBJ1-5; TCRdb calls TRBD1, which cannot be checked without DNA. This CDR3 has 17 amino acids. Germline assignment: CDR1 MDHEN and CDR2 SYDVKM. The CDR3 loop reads CASSTAEIGGAGVPQHF.

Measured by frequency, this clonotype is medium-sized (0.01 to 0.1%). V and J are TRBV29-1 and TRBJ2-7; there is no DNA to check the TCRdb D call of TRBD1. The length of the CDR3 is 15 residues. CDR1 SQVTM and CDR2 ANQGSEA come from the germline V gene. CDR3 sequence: CSVGFFDSYSYEQYF.

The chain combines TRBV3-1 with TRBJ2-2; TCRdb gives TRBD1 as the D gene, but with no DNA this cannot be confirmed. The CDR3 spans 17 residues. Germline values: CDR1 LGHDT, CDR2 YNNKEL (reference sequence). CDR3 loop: CASSLRRVKGITGELFF.

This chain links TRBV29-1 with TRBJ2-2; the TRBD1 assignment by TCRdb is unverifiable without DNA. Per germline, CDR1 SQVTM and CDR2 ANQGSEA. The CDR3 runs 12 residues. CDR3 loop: CADREGTGELFF.

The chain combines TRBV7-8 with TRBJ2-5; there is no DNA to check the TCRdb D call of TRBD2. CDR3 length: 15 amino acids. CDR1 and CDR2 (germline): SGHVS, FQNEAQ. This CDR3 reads CASSLIAGVGETQYF.

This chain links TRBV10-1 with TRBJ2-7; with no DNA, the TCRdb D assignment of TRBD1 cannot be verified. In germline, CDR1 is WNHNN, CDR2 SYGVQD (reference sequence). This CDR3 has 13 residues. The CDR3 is CASNGDRVDEQYF.

CDR3 protein: CASSDSGSTDTQYF. This chain connects TRBV9 to TRBJ2-3; TCRdb picks TRBD1, but there is no DNA to check that call. The CDR3 totals 14 residues. Germline V CDR1 and CDR2: SGDLS, YYNGEE.

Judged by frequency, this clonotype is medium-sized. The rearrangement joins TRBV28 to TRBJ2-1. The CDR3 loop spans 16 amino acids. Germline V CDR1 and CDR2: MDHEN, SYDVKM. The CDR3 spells CASSFQDISSINEQFF.

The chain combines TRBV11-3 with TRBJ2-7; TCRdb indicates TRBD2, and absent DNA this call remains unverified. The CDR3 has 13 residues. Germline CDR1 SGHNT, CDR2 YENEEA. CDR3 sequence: CASSPRAGDEQYF.

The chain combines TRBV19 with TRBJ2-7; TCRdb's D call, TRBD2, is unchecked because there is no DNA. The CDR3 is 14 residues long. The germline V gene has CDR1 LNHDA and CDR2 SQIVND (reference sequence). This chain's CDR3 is CASSLASGVYEQYF. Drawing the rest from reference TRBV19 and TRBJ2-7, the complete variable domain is DGGITQSPKYLFRKEGQNVTLSCEQNLNHDAMYWYRQDPGQGLRLIYYSQIVNDFQKGDIAEGYSVSREKKESFPLTVTSAQKNPTAFYLCASSLASGVYEQYFGPGTRLTVT.

CDR3 loop: CASDADGGNYGYTF. The rearrangement joins TRBV28 to TRBJ1-2; TCRdb gives TRBD1 as the D gene, but with no DNA this cannot be confirmed. The germline gives CDR1 MDHEN, CDR2 SYDVKM. The CDR3 runs to 14 residues.

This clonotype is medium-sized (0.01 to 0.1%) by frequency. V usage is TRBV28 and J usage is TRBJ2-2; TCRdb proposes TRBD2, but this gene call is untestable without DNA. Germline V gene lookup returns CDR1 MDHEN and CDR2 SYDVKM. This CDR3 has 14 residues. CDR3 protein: CASSLAGDTGELFF. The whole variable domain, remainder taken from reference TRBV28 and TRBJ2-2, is DVKVTQSSRYLVKRTGEKVFLECVQDMDHENMFWYRQDPGLGLRLIYFSYDVKMKEKGDIPEGYSVSREKKERFSLILESASTNQTSMYLCASSLAGDTGELFFGEGSRLTVL.

The CDR3 protein is CSVLGTAQGDTEAFF. The chain employs TRBV29-1 and TRBJ1-1; TCRdb's assignment of TRBD1 cannot be checked, as there is no DNA. This CDR3 spans 15 amino acids. Germline values: CDR1 SQVTM, CDR2 ANQGSEA.

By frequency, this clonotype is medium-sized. The CDR3 loop is CAIMDPATYEQYF. This sequence joins TRBV10-3 and TRBJ2-7. Germline V gene sequence: CDR1 ENHRY, CDR2 SYGVKD. The CDR3 consists of 13 residues.

CDR3 in amino acids: CASSLPPGQGDYGYTF. The rearrangement uses TRBV28 and TRBJ1-2; TCRdb indicates TRBD1, and absent DNA this call remains unverified. The length of the CDR3 is 16 residues. Germline V gives CDR1 MDHEN, CDR2 SYDVKM.

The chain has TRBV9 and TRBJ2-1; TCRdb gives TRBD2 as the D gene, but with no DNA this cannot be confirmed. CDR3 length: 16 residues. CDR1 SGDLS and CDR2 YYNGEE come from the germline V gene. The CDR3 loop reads CASSVEGGIEYNEQFF.

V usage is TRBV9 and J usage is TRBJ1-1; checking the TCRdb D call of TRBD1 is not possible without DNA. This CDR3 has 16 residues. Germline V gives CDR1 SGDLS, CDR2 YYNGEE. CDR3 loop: CASSPQMTGEIAEAFF.